This TCR beta chain was captured by sequencing in a study of shared clonotypes between healthy human individuals. To note about this clone: The antigen remains unidentified.

Naive CD8 cells were CD45RO-negative, positively selected for CCR7, excluding terminally differentiated effector memory CD45RA+ cells. Donors comprised only Caucasian adults living in Nashville, Tennessee. General study points: Compared with clonotypes that all four donors shared, non-shared clonotypes had lower generation probabilities.

Some clones are missing from TCRdb's copy, which holds only in-frame ones; the method was immunoSEQ multiplex PCR. Of around 1,900,000 clones listed, roughly 95% are singletons. The germline gives CDR1 SGHRS, CDR2 YFSETQ. V lost 0 bases and J lost 2, with 9 bases in between. This CDR3 has 14 residues. This clonotype originated in a man between 18 and 29 years old in good health. Some clones in this sample may be carry-over from other donors' samples. Input material: naive CD8+ T cells from PBMCs. The V gene is TRBV5-1, the J gene TRBJ2-7; D ambiguous. DNA for the CDR3: TGCGCCAGCAGCTTGGTGGGCACAACCTACGAGCAGTACTTC. Its protein product is CASSLVGTTYEQYF.